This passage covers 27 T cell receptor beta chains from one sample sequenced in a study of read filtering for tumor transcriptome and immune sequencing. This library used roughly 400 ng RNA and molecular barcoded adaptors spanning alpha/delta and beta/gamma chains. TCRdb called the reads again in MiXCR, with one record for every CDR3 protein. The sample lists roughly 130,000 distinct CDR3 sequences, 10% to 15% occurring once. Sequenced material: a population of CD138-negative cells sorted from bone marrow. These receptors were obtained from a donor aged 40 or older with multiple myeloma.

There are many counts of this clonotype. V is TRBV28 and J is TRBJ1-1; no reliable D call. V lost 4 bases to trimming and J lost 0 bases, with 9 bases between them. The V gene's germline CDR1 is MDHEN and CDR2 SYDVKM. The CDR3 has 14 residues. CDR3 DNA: TGTGCCAGCAGTTCGGTCGGAGTGAACACTGAAGCTTTCTTT. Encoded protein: CASSSVGVNTEAFF.

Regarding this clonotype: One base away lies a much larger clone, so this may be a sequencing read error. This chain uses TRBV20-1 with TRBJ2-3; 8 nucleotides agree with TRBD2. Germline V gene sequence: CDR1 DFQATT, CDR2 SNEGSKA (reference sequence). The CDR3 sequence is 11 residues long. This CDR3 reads CGAYRGGTQYF. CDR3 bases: TGCGGTGCTTATCGGGGGGGTACGCAGTATTTT.

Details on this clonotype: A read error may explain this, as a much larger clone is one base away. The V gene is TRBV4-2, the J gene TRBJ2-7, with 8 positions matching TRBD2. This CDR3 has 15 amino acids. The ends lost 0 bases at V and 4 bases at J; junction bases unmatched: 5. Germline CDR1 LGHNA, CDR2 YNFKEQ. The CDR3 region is CASSQDGRGAYEQYF. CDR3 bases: TGTGCCAGCAGCCAAGATGGGCGGGGGGCTTACGAGCAGTACTTC.

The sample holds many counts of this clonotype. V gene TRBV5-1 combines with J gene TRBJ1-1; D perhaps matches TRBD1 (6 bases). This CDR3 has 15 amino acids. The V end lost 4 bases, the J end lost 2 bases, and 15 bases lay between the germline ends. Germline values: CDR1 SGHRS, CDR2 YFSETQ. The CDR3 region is CASSGLIRGNTEAFF. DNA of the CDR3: TGCGCCAGCAGCGGTTTAATCAGGGGAAACACTGAAGCTTTCTTT.

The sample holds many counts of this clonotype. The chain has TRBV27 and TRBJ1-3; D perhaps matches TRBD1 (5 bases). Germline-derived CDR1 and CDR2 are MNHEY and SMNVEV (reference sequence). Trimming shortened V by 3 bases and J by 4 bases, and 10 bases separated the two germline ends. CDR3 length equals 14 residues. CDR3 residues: CASSLGGSGNTIYF. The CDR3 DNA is TGTGCCAGCAGTTTGGGGGGATCAGGAAACACCATATATTTT.

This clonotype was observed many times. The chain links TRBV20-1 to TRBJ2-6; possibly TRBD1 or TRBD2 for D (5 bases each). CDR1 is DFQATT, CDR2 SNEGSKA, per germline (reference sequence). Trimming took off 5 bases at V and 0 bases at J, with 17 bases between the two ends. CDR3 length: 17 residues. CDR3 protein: CSARDGPRPSGANVLTF. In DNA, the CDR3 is TGCAGTGCTCGGGACGGACCTAGGCCCTCTGGGGCCAACGTCCTGACTTTC.

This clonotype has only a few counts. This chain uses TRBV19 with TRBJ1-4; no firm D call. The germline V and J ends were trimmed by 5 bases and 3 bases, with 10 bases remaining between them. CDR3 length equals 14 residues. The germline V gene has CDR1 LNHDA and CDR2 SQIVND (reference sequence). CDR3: CASSQQGANEKLFF. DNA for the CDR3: TGTGCCAGTAGTCAGCAAGGAGCTAATGAAAAACTGTTTTTT.

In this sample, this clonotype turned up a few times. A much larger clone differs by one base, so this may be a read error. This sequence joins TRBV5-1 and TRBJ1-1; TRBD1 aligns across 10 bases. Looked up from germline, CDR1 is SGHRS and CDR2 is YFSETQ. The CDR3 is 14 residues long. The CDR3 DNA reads TGCGCCGGCAGTTTCGGACAGGGGGGCACTGAAGCTTTCTTT. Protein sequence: CAGSFGQGGTEAFF. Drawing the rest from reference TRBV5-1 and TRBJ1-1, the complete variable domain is KAGVTQTPRYLIKTRGQQVTLSCSPISGHRSVSWYQQTPGQGLQFLFEYFSETQRNKGNFPGRFSGRQFSNSRSEMNVSTLELGDSALYLCAGSFGQGGTEAFFGQGTRLTVV.

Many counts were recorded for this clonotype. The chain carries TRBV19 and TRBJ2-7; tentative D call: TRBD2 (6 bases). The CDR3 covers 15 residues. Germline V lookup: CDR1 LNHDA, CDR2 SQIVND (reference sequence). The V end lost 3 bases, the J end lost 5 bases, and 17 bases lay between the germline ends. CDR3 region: CASSIGGGGIDEQYF. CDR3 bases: TGTGCCAGTAGTATCGGGGGAGGTGGTATCGACGAGCAGTACTTC.

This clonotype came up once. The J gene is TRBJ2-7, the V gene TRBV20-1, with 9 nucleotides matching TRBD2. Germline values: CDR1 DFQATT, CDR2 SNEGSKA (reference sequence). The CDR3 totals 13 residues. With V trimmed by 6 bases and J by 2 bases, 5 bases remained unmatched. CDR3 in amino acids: CSATSSGTYEQYF. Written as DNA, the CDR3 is TGCAGTGCAACTTCTAGCGGGACCTACGAGCAGTACTTC.

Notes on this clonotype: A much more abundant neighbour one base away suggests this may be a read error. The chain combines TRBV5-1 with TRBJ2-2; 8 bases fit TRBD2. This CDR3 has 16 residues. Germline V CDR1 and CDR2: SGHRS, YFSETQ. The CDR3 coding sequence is TGCGCCAGCAGCTCCCGAGTAGCGGGAAGCACCGGGGGGCTGTTTTTT. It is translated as CASSSRVAGSTGGLFF.

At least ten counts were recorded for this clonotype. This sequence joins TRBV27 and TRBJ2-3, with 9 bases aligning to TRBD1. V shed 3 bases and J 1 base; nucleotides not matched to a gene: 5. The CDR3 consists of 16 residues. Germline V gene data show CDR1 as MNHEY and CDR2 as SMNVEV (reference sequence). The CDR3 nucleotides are TGTGCCAGCAGTTTTCGGTGGACAGGGGGCACAGATACGCAGTATTTT. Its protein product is CASSFRWTGGTDTQYF.

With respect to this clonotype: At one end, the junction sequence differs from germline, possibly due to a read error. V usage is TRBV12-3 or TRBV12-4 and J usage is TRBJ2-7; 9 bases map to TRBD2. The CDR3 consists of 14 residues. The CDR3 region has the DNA TGTGCCAGCAGTCTAGCGGGGTCCTACAATGAGCAGTACTTC. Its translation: CASSLAGSYNEQYF.

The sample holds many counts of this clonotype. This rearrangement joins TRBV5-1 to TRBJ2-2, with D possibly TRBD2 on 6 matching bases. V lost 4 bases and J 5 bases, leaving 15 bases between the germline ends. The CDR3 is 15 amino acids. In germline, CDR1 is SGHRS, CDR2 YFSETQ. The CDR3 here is CASSTASAGTGELFF. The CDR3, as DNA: TGCGCCAGCAGCACCGCCAGCGCGGGGACCGGGGAGCTGTTTTTT.

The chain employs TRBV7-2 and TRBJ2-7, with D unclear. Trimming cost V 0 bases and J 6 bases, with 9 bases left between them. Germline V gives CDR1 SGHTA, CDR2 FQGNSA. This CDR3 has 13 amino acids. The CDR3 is CASSLAAFGEQYF. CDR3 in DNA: TGTGCCAGCAGCTTAGCGGCGTTCGGCGAGCAGTACTTC.

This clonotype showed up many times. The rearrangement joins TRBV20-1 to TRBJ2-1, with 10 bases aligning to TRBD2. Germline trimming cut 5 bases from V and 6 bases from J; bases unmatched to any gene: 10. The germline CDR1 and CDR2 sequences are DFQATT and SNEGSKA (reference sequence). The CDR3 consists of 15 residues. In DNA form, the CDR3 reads TGCAGTGCTCGCCCGGCTAGCGGGAGTGTCAATGAGCAGTTCTTC. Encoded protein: CSARPASGSVNEQFF.

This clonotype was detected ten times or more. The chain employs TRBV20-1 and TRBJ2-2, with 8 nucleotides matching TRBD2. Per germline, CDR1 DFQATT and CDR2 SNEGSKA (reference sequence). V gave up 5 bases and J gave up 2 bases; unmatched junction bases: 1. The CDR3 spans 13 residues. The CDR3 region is CSARTSNTGELFF. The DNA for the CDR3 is TGCAGTGCTCGGACTAGCAACACCGGGGAGCTGTTTTTT.

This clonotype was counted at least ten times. The CDR3 reads CASSQGLGVGLETQYF. For the CDR3, the DNA is TGTGCCAGCAGCCAAGGATTGGGAGTGGGATTAGAGACCCAGTACTTC. V usage is TRBV3-1 and J usage is TRBJ2-5, with TRBD2 as a possible D gene (5 bases). Germline V gene sequence: CDR1 LGHDT, CDR2 YNNKEL (reference sequence). The CDR3 sequence is 16 residues long. V dropped 1 base and J dropped 4 bases, with 16 bases sitting between them.

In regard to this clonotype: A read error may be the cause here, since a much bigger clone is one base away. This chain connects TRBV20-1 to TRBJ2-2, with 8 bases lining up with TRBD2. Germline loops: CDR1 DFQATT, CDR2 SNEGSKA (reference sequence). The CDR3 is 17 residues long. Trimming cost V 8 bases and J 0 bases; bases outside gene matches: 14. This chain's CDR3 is CSPPGLGGPTNTGELFF. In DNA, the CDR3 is TGCAGTCCCCCGGGACTAGGAGGACCTACGAACACCGGGGAGCTGTTTTTT.

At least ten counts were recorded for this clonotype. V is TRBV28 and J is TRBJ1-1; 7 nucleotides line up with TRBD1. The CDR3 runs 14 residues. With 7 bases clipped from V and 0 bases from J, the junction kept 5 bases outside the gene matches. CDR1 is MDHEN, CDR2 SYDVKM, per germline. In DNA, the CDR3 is TGTGCCAGCACCCAGACAGGGATGAACACTGAAGCTTTCTTT. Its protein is CASTQTGMNTEAFF.

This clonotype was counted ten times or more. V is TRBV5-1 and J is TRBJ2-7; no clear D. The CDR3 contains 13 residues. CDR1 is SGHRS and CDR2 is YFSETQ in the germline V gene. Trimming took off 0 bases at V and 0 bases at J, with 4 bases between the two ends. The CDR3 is CASSLDNSYEQYF. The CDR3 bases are TGCGCCAGCAGCTTGGATAACTCCTACGAGCAGTACTTC.

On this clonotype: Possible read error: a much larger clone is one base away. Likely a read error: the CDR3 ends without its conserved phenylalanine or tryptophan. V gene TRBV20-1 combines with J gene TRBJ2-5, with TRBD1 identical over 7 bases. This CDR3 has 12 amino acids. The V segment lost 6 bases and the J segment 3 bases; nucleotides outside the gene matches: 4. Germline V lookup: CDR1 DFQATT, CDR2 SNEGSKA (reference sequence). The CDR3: CSATDREETQYY. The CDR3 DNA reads TGCAGTGCAACCGACAGGGAAGAGACCCAGTACTAC.

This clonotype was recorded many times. The CDR3 DNA is TGTGCCAGCAGTCGCGAACCAACTGGAAACACCATATATTTT. Translated: CASSREPTGNTIYF. The gene calls are TRBV6-5 and TRBJ1-3; D gene ambiguous. The germline V and J ends were trimmed by 5 bases and 2 bases, with 10 bases remaining between them. Per the germline V gene, CDR1 is MNHEY and CDR2 is SVGAGI. The CDR3 runs 14 residues.

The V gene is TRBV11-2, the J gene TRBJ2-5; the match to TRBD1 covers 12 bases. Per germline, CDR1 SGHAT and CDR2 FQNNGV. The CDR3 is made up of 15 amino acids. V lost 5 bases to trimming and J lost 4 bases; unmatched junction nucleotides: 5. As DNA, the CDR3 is TGTGCCAGCAGCGGGGGACAGGGGGCGAGAGAGACCCAGTACTTC. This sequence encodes CASSGGQGARETQYF.

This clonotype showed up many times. CDR3 residues: CASSKTLAATGELFF. CDR3 DNA: TGTGCCAGCAGCAAAACTCTAGCGGCGACCGGGGAGCTGTTTTTT. This chain connects TRBV6-5 to TRBJ2-2; 7 bases fit TRBD2. The V and J ends lost 6 bases and 5 bases, in that order; junction bases with no gene match: 9. The germline gives CDR1 MNHEY, CDR2 SVGAGI. This CDR3 contains 15 residues.

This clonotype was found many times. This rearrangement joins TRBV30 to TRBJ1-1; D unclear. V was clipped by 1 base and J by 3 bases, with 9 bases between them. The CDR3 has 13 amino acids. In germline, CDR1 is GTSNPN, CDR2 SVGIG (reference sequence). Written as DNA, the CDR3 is TGTGCCTGGAGTGCTCAGACGGACACTGAAGCTTTCTTT. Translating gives CAWSAQTDTEAFF.

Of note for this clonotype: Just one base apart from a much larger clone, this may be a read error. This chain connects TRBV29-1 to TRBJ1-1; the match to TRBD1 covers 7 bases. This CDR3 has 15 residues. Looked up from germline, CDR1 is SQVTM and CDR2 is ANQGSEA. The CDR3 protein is CSALAGGQHNTEALF. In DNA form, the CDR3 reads TGCAGCGCCCTCGCGGGGGGACAGCATAACACTGAAGCTCTCTTT.